The rows below give T cell receptor beta chains drawn from one sample of a study of control samples from healthy donors and cancer patients. TCRdb's copy holds only in-frame clones and misses some; the assay was immunoSEQ multiplex PCR. The table includes approximately 210,000 clones, about nine tenths detected once. Sequencing input: blood. The source of these receptors is a young man in good health. Each CDR3 is given with its conserved first and last residue. A D gene is named only where the DNA matches it firmly. The size of a clone is reported for some rows only, either as once, few or many, or as a class for expanded clones.

j_call,d_call,v_call,clone_size,cdr3_aa,cdr3_nt
TRBJ1-2,TRBD1,TRBV28,-,CASVTGGAKGYTF,TGTGCCTCGGTGACAGGGGGCGCGAAAGGCTACACCTTC
TRBJ1-2,-,TRBV5-1,-,CASSLGTSTYGYTF,TGCGCCAGCAGCTTGGGGACTTCCACCTATGGCTACACCTTC
TRBJ1-3,-,TRBV30,-,CAWLDKAGNTIYF,TGTGCCTGGCTAGACAAGGCTGGAAACACCATATATTTT
TRBJ2-3,-,TRBV27,-,CASSSQGRYPQYF,TGTGCCAGCAGTTCCCAGGGGAGATATCCGCAGTATTTT
TRBJ1-2,-,TRBV7-9,-,CASSLEVYGYTF,TGTGCCAGCAGCTTAGAAGTCTATGGCTACACCTTC
TRBJ1-4,-,TRBV9,-,CASSVAGQGTNEKLFF,TGTGCCAGCAGCGTAGCTGGGCAGGGGACTAATGAAAAACTGTTTTTT
TRBJ1-1,-,TRBV5-1,-,CASSWDITRNTEAFF,TGCGCCAGCAGCTGGGACATAACCAGGAACACTGAAGCTTTCTTT
TRBJ2-7,TRBD1,TRBV11-2,once,CASTGADRAYEQYF,TGTGCCAGCACCGGGGCGGACAGGGCCTACGAGCAGTACTTC
TRBJ2-3,-,TRBV7-2,-,CASSRYADTQYF,TGTGCCAGCAGCCGGTACGCAGATACGCAGTATTTT
TRBJ2-2,TRBD2,TRBV9,-,CASSERGAGTGELFF,TGTGCCAGCAGCGAGCGGGGGGCCGGCACCGGGGAGCTGTTTTTT
TRBJ2-7,-,TRBV27,-,CASSLRRGQSSYEQYF,TGTGCCAGCAGTTTACGTCGAGGACAGAGCTCCTACGAGCAGTACTTC
TRBJ2-3,TRBD2,TRBV7-9,-,CASSSIYRTSGITDTQYF,TGTGCCAGCAGCTCGATTTACAGGACTAGCGGGATCACAGATACGCAGTATTTT
TRBJ1-5,TRBD1,TRBV6-6,-,CASRDEGQGPGWPQHF,TGTGCCAGCAGGGACGAGGGACAGGGGCCCGGGTGGCCCCAGCATTTT
TRBJ2-7,-,TRBV19,-,CASSITGSSYEQYF,TGTGCCAGTAGTATTACGGGGAGCTCCTACGAGCAGTACTTC
TRBJ1-1,TRBD1,TRBV5-1,-,CASSLDRGFVAFF,TGCGCCAGCAGCTTGGACAGGGGGTTCGTAGCTTTCTTT
TRBJ1-2,TRBD1,TRBV30,-,CAWSVKGAGGYTF,TGTGCCTGGAGTGTAAAGGGGGCAGGAGGCTACACCTTC
TRBJ1-5,-,TRBV19,-,CASNQQGGSNQPQHF,TGTGCCAGTAATCAACAGGGAGGGAGCAATCAGCCCCAGCATTTT
TRBJ1-1,-,TRBV30,-,CASDSPTANTEAFF,TGTGCCTCCGACAGCCCGACGGCGAACACTGAAGCTTTCTTT
TRBJ1-4,TRBD1,TRBV3-1/TRBV3-2,-,CASSQWTGGKEKLFF,TGTGCCAGCAGTCAATGGACAGGGGGAAAAGAAAAACTGTTTTTT
TRBJ1-3,TRBD1,TRBV9,-,CASSDPTGQGRGNTIYF,TGTGCCAGCAGCGACCCAACCGGACAGGGTCGCGGAAACACCATATATTTT
TRBJ2-7,-,TRBV21-1,-,CATRGPFEQYF,TGTGCCACCAGGGGCCCTTTCGAGCAGTACTTC
TRBJ1-6,-,TRBV30,-,CAWSPPGFGGSSYNSPLHF,TGTGCCTGGAGCCCCCCAGGCTTTGGGGGAAGCTCCTATAATTCACCCCTCCACTTT
TRBJ2-1,-,TRBV11-2,few,CASSYLEDEQFF,TGTGCCAGCAGCTATCTAGAGGATGAGCAGTTCTTC
TRBJ2-7,-,TRBV7-8,-,CASSLAQRDMTF,TGTGCCAGCAGCTTAGCGCAAAGGGACATGACCTTC
TRBJ1-3,TRBD1,TRBV6-6,-,CASSYGTGAGNTIYF,TGTGCCAGCAGTTACGGCACAGGGGCCGGAAACACCATATATTTT
TRBJ2-2,TRBD1,TRBV4-2,-,CASSQGLATGGTGELFF,TGTGCCAGCAGCCAAGGGCTCGCGACAGGGGGCACCGGGGAGCTGTTTTTT
TRBJ1-1,-,TRBV5-1,once,CASSLASPKYEAFF,TGCGCCAGCAGCTTGGCCAGCCCCAAATATGAAGCTTTCTTT
TRBJ2-1,-,TRBV15,-,CATSRDPRAGYNEQFF,TGTGCCACCAGCAGAGATCCGAGGGCGGGCTACAATGAGCAGTTCTTC
TRBJ1-2,TRBD1,TRBV20-1,-,CSASGDRGRVGGYTF,TGCAGTGCTAGTGGGGACAGGGGGCGAGTAGGTGGCTACACCTTC
TRBJ2-1,TRBD2,TRBV3-1/TRBV3-2,-,CASSQGTRHEQFF,TGTGCCAGCAGCCAAGGGACTAGACATGAGCAGTTCTTC
TRBJ2-1,-,TRBV10-1,-,CASSRSQGNEQFF,TGCGCCAGCAGCAGGTCTCAGGGCAATGAGCAGTTCTTC
TRBJ1-5,-,TRBV7-2,-,CASSLGLAGRGDQPQHF,TGTGCCAGCAGCTTAGGCTTAGCAGGGAGGGGGGATCAGCCCCAGCATTTT
TRBJ2-1,TRBD2,TRBV27,-,CASSATLAGAHNEQFF,TGTGCCAGCAGTGCCACACTAGCGGGGGCCCACAATGAGCAGTTCTTC
TRBJ1-1,-,TRBV3-1/TRBV3-2,-,CASSQGGNTEAFF,TGTGCCAGCAGCCAAGGGGGGAACACTGAAGCTTTCTTT
TRBJ2-2,-,TRBV5-1,-,CASSLPSEFHTGELFF,TGCGCCAGCAGCCTGCCCTCAGAGTTTCACACCGGGGAGCTGTTTTTT
TRBJ2-2,TRBD2,TRBV6-5,-,CATERGANTGELFF,TGTGCCACCGAGCGGGGGGCTAACACCGGGGAGCTGTTTTTT
TRBJ2-3,TRBD1,TRBV24-1,-,CATSDSGTGVHTDTQYF,TGTGCCACCAGTGATTCCGGGACAGGGGTTCACACAGATACGCAGTATTTT
TRBJ1-3,-,TRBV30,-,CAWRWGTGNTIYF,TGTGCCTGGAGGTGGGGGACTGGAAACACCATATATTTT
TRBJ1-2,-,TRBV9,-,CASSSLGWGYTF,TGTGCCAGCAGCTCTTTAGGGTGGGGCTACACCTTC
TRBJ1-3,-,TRBV9,-,CASSGRGVGNTIYF,TGTGCCAGCAGCGGCCGGGGTGTAGGAAACACCATATATTTT